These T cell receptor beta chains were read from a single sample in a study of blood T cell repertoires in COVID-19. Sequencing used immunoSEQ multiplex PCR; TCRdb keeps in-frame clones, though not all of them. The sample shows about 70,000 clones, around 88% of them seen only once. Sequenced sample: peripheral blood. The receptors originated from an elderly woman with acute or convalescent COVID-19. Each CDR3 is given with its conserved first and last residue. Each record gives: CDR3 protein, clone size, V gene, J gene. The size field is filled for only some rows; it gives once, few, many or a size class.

CASSQVRYTEAFF	once	TRBV4-1	TRBJ1-1
CASSLGQGMNTEAFF	.	TRBV5-1	TRBJ1-1
CASSRESGNTIYF	.	TRBV28	TRBJ1-3
CASSPRESSPLHF	.	TRBV18	TRBJ1-6
CASSVSTGLGSSPLHF	.	TRBV9	TRBJ1-6
CASSDLGGRDTDTQYF	many	TRBV2	TRBJ2-3
CATSTLNYGYTF	.	TRBV15	TRBJ1-2
CASSFTTNQPQHF	.	TRBV6-2/TRBV6-3	TRBJ1-5
CASSRDRASEKLFF	.	TRBV7-2	TRBJ1-4
CASSWRSSYNEQFF	.	TRBV27	TRBJ2-1
CASSGQEHTEAFF	.	TRBV6-5	TRBJ1-1
CASSKVNYGYTF	.	TRBV21-1	TRBJ1-2
CASSQTETGLAGGPTYNEQFF	.	TRBV3-1/TRBV3-2	TRBJ2-1
CATSREGTGGEKLFF	.	TRBV15	TRBJ1-4
CASSYSRGRGVRDTEAFF	.	TRBV6-2/TRBV6-3	TRBJ1-1
CASSEGGTGGRAEAFF	few	TRBV25-1	TRBJ1-1
CASSFDEATGELFF	.	TRBV6-4	TRBJ2-2
CASSYRDSTYEQYF	.	TRBV28	TRBJ2-7
CASRPRDTGLAGGDEQFF	.	TRBV18	TRBJ2-1
CASSPGNRRVGTEAFF	.	TRBV4-3	TRBJ1-1
CASRRGLRTQYF	.	TRBV28	TRBJ2-5
CASRGGGDTEAFF	.	TRBV10-1	TRBJ1-1
CASSFHMTAQNTEAFF	.	TRBV6-5	TRBJ1-1
CASSLQGIKSNEQFF	.	TRBV28	TRBJ2-1
CASSPGGSGYTF	.	TRBV2	TRBJ1-2
CASSRNRVINEQFF	.	TRBV19	TRBJ2-1
CASSPGQEGPPGNTIYF	.	TRBV7-9	TRBJ1-3
CASSQGEQYQNIQYF	.	TRBV3-1/TRBV3-2	TRBJ2-4
CSVNTAVGYTF	once	TRBV20-1	TRBJ1-2
CASSLVRGGSGNTIYF	.	TRBV28	TRBJ1-3
CASAAGTSGRNEQFF	.	TRBV2	TRBJ2-1
CASSQGSGGYEQYF	.	TRBV4-3	TRBJ2-7
CASSLGEGRTYTDTQYF	.	TRBV7-2	TRBJ2-3
CSGIQGLIQYF	once	TRBV20-1	TRBJ2-4
CASSTGQGRDYGYTF	.	TRBV2	TRBJ1-2
CASSGRGGRHTEAFF	few	TRBV19	TRBJ1-1
CASSFADSRFEAFF	.	TRBV5-1	TRBJ1-1
CASSLLTGADGEQFF	.	TRBV5-1	TRBJ2-1
CASSLLQGALTEAFF	.	TRBV27	TRBJ1-1
CASRSPWTGRREQYF	.	TRBV11-2	TRBJ2-7
CASSPGRETQYF	.	TRBV18	TRBJ2-5
CASSQGAIPEQYF	.	TRBV3-1/TRBV3-2	TRBJ2-7
CASSDVSSNQPQHF	.	TRBV2	TRBJ1-5
CASSLPARETQYF	few	TRBV5-4	TRBJ2-5
CASSQSGDQPQHF	.	TRBV23-1	TRBJ1-5
CASSPQRLGSPLHF	.	TRBV7-9	TRBJ1-6
CASSYAGGGLTEAFF	.	TRBV6-2/TRBV6-3	TRBJ1-1
CASSSGGDTQYF	.	TRBV12-3/TRBV12-4	TRBJ2-3
CASSQDGRSTNEKLFF	.	TRBV4-3	TRBJ1-4
CAWSVLVGRETQYF	.	TRBV30	TRBJ2-5
CASSLGVGGTEAFF	.	TRBV3-1/TRBV3-2	TRBJ1-1